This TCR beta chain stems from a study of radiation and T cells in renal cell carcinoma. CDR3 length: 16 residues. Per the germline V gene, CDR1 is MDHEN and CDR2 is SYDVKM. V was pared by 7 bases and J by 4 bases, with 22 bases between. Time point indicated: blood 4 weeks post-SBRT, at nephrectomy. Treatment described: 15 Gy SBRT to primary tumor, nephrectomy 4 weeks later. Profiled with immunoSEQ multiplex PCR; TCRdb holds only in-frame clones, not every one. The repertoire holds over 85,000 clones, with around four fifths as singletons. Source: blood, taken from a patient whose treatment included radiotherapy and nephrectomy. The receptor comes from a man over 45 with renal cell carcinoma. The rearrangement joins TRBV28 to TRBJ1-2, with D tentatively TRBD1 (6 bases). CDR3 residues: CASTFAAGGDGYGYTF. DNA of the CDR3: TGTGCCAGCACCTTCGCCGCGGGGGGCGACGGCTATGGCTACACCTTC.